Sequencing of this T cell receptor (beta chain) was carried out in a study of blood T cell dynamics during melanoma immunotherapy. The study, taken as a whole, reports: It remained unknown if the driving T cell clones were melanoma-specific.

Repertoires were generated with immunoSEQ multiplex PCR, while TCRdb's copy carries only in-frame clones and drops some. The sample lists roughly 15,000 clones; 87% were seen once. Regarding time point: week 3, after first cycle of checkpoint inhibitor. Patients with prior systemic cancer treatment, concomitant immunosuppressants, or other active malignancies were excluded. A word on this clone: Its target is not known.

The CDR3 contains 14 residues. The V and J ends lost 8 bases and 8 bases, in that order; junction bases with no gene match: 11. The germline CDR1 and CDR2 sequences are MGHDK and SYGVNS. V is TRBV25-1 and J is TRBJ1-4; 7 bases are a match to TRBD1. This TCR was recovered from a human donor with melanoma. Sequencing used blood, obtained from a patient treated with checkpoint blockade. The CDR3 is CASRNDRASEKLFF. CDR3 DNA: TGTGCCAGCCGCAACGACAGGGCCAGCGAAAAACTGTTTTTT.